This is a list of T cell receptor beta chains from one sample in a study of cytomegalovirus exposure and HLA in healthy donors. The method was immunoSEQ multiplex PCR; TCRdb's version includes in-frame clones alone and lacks a portion of them. Of 95,000 to 150,000 clones listed, 50% to 75% were seen once; the top ten hold less than 9%. The source material was PBMCs. Source of these receptors: a middle-aged woman in good health and CMV-seropositive. The CDR3 runs from the conserved cysteine through the conserved F or W.

V	J	CDR3
TRBV29-1	TRBJ1-1	CSVYGGVNTEAFF
TRBV9	TRBJ2-1	CASSVEPTGLNEQFF
TRBV13	TRBJ1-4	CASSDRGQALEKLFF
TRBV5-4	TRBJ2-7	CASSWGQAEAHEQYF
TRBV5-6	TRBJ2-1	CASRLGLADEQFF
TRBV15	TRBJ1-1	CATSRGTGGFGTEAFF
TRBV6-1	TRBJ2-3	CASSSGTGGMDTQYF
TRBV9	TRBJ1-4	CASSSTTNEKLFF
TRBV6-5	TRBJ2-7	CASSYQVGTTDEQYF
TRBV19	TRBJ2-3	CASSMYGGGDTQYF
TRBV2	TRBJ1-1	CASSAREEAFF
TRBV7-6	TRBJ2-1	CASSSSGVSSSYNEQFF
TRBV2	TRBJ1-5	CASSEKGGDQPQHF
TRBV10-3	TRBJ2-5	CATHGVEGQETQYF
TRBV2	TRBJ1-4	CASRLISEKLFF
TRBV9	TRBJ1-5	CASSVGGGNQPQHF
TRBV9	TRBJ2-6	CASSAPPGSGANVLTF
TRBV6-1	TRBJ2-7	CASSGLAEPRRSEQYF
TRBV12-1	TRBJ1-5	CASSPSAQNHQVNQPQHF
TRBV6-5	TRBJ2-1	CASSGTSSYNEQFF
TRBV19	TRBJ1-2	CASCPGGSNHGYTF
TRBV4-2	TRBJ1-5	CASSQDVSRGSFDQPQHF
TRBV9	TRBJ2-5	CASSVTGQETQYF
TRBV11-3	TRBJ2-7	CASSLGWAISYEQYF
TRBV29-1	TRBJ2-7	CSVSETVRGEQYF
TRBV9	TRBJ2-2	CASSPRLGQGLTGELFF
TRBV14	TRBJ2-1	CASSRISAYNEQFF
TRBV10-3	TRBJ2-1	CAISADRGRNEQFF
TRBV19	TRBJ2-1	CASSVSHSNEQFF
TRBV29-1	TRBJ1-2	CSVARTTYGYTF
TRBV6-6	TRBJ2-1	CASTQGLADNEQFF
TRBV27	TRBJ1-1	CASSLSADQVTEAFF